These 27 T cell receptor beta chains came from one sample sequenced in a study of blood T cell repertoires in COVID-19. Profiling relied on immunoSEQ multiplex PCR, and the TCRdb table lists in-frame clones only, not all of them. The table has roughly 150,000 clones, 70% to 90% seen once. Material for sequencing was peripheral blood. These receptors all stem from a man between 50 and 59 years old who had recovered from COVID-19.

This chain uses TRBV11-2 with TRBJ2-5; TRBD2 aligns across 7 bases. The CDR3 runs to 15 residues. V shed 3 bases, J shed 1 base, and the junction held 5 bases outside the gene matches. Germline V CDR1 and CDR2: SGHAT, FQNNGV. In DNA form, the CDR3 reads TGTGCCAGCAGCTTTACTAGCGCATCCCAAGAGACCCAGTACTTC. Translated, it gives CASSFTSASQETQYF.

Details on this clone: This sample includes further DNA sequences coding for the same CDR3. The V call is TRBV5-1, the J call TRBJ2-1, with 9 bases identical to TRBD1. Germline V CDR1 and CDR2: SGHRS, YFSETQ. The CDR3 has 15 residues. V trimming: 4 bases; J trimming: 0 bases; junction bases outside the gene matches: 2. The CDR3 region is CASSAGQGSYNEQFF. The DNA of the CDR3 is TGCGCCAGCAGCGCGGGACAGGGCTCCTACAATGAGCAGTTCTTC.

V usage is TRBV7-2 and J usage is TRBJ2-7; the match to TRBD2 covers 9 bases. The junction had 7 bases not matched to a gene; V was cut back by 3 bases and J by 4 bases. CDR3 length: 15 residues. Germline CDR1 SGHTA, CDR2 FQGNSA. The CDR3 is CASSFGGGAGYEQYF. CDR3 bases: TGTGCCAGCAGCTTCGGCGGGGGGGCGGGATACGAGCAGTACTTC. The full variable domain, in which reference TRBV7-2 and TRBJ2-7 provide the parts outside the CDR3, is GAGVSQSPSNKVTEKGKDVELRCDPISGHTALYWYRQSLGQGLEFLIYFQGNSAPDKSGLPSDRFSAERTGGSVSTLTIQRTQQEDSAVYLCASSFGGGAGYEQYFGPGTRLTVT.

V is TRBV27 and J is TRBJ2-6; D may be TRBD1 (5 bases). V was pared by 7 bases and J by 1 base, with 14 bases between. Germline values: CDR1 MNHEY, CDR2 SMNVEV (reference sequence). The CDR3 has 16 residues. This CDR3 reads CASTPYRGSGANVLTF. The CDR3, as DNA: TGTGCCAGCACCCCCTATAGGGGATCTGGGGCCAACGTCCTGACTTTC.

CDR3 sequence reads: CASSLSGNRGHGYTF. The DNA for the CDR3 is TGTGCCAGCAGTTTATCGGGGAACAGGGGGCATGGCTACACCTTC. The V and J genes are TRBV27 and TRBJ1-2; 9 bases are shared with TRBD1. Germline CDR1 MNHEY, CDR2 SMNVEV (reference sequence). The CDR3 is 15 residues long. After removal of 0 bases from V and 6 bases from J, the junction contained 5 bases not matched to a gene.

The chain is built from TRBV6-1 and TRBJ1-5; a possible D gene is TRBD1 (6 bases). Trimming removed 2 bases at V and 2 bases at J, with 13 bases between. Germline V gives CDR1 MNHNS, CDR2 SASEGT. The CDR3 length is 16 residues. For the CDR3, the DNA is TGTGCCAGCAGTGAATCGGGCAGGGGCGGCAATCAGCCCCAGCATTTT. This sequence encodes CASSESGRGGNQPQHF.

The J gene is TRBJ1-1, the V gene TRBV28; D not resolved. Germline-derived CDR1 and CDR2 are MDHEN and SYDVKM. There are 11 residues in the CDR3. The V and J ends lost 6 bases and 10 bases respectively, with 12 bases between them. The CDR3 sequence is CASSPSRGAFF. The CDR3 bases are TGTGCCAGCAGCCCTTCCCGGGGAGCTTTCTTT.

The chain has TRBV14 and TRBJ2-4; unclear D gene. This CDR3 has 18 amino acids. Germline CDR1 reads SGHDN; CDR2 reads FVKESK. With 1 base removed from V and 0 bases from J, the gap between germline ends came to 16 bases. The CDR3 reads CASSQGARSPLAKNIQYF. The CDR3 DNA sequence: TGTGCCAGCAGCCAAGGAGCCCGATCGCCACTAGCCAAAAACATTCAGTACTTC. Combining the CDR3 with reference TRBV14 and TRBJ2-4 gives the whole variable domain EAGVTQFPSHSVIEKGQTVTLRCDPISGHDNLYWYRRVMGKEIKFLLHFVKESKQDESGMPNNRFLAERTGGTYSTLKVQPAELEDSGVYFCASSQGARSPLAKNIQYFGAGTRLSVL.

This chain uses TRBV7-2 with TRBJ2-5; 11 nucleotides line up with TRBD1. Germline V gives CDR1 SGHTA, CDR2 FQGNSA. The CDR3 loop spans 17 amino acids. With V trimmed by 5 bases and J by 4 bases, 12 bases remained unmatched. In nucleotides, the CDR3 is TGTGCCAGCAGCCTGGGGGAGGACAGGGGGCTTGGAGAGACCCAGTACTTC. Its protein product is CASSLGEDRGLGETQYF. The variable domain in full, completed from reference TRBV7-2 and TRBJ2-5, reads GAGVSQSPSNKVTEKGKDVELRCDPISGHTALYWYRQSLGQGLEFLIYFQGNSAPDKSGLPSDRFSAERTGGSVSTLTIQRTQQEDSAVYLCASSLGEDRGLGETQYFGPGTRLLVL.

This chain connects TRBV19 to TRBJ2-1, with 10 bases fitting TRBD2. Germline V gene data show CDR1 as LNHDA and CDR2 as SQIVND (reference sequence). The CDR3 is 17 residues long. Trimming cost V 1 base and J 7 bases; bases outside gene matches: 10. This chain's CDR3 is CASSIGRGLASANEQFF. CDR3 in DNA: TGTGCCAGTAGTATAGGTCGGGGACTAGCGTCTGCGAATGAGCAGTTCTTC.

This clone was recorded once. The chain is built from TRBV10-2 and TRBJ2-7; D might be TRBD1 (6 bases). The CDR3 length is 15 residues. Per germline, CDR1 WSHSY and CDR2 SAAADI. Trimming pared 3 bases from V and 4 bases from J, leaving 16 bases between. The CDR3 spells CASSDLPGQGYEQYF. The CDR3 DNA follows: TGCGCCAGCAGTGACTTGCCGGGACAAGGATACGAGCAGTACTTC.

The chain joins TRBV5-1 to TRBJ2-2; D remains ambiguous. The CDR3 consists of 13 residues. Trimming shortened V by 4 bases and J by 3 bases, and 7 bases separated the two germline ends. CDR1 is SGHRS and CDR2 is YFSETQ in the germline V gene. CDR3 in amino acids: CASSLSDTGELFF. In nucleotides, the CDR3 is TGCGCCAGCAGCCTGTCCGACACCGGGGAGCTGTTTTTT.

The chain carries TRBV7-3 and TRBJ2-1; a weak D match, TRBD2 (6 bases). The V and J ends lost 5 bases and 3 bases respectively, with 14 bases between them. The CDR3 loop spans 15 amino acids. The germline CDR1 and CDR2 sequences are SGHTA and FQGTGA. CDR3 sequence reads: CASSPYSGSYNEQFF. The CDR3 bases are TGTGCCAGCAGCCCCTATTCCGGGAGCTACAATGAGCAGTTCTTC.

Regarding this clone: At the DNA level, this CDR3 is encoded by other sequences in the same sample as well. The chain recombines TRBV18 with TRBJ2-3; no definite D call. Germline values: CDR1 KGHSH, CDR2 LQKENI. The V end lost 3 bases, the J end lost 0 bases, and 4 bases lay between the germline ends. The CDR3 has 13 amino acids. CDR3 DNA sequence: TGTGCCAGCTCACCCCCTAGCACAGATACGCAGTATTTT. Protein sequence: CASSPPSTDTQYF.

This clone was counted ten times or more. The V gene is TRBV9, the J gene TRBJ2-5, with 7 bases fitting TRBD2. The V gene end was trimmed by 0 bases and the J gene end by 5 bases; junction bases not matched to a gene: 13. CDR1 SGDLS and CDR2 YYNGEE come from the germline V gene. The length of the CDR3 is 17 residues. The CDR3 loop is CASSVGGRRGSWETQYF. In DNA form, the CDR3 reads TGTGCCAGCAGCGTAGGGGGTCGGCGCGGGAGTTGGGAGACCCAGTACTTC.

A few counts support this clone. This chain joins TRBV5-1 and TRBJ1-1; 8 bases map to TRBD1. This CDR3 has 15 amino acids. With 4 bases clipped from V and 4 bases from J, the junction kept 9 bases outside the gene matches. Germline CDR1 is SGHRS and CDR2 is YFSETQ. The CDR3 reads CASSLRQGTGTEAFF. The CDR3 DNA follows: TGCGCCAGCAGCCTACGACAGGGGACGGGCACTGAAGCTTTCTTT.

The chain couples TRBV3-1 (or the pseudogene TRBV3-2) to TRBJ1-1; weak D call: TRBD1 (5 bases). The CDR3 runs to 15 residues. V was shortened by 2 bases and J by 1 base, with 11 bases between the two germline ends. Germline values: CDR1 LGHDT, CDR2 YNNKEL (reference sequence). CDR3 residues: CASSQQITGNTEAFF. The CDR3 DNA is TGTGCCAGCAGCCAACAGATCACAGGGAACACTGAAGCTTTCTTT.

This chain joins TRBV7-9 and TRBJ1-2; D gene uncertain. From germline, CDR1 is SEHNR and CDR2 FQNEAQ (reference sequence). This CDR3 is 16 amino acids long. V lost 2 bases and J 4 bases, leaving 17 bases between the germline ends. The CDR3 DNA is TGTGCCAGCAGCTTAATCAATCACTCCAAAACCTATGGCTACACCTTC. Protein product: CASSLINHSKTYGYTF.

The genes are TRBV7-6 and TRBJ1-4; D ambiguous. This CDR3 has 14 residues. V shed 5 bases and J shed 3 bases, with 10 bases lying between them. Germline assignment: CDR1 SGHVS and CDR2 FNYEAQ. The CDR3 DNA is TGTGCCAGCAGCCCTACGGGGTCTAATGAAAAACTGTTTTTT. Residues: CASSPTGSNEKLFF. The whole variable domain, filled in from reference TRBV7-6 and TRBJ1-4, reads GAGVSQSPRYKVTKRGQDVALRCDPISGHVSLYWYRQALGQGPEFLTYFNYEAQQDKSGLPNDRFSAERPEGSISTLTIQRTEQRDSAMYRCASSPTGSNEKLFFGSGTQLSVL.

CDR3 sequence reads: CASTPGQGNYGYTF. For the CDR3, the DNA is TGTGCCAGCACCCCGGGACAGGGAAACTATGGCTACACCTTC. V is TRBV6-5 and J is TRBJ1-2; 9 bases are a match to TRBD1. The germline V gene has CDR1 MNHEY and CDR2 SVGAGI. V lost 7 bases, J lost 2 bases, and 5 bases stayed unmatched. The length of the CDR3 is 14 residues.

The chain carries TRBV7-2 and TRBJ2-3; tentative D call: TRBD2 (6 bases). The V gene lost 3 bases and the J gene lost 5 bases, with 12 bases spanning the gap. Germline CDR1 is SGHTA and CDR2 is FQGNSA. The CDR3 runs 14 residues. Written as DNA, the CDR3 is TGTGCCAGCAGCTTCCGTTGGGGGGAAGATACGCAGTATTTT. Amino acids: CASSFRWGEDTQYF.

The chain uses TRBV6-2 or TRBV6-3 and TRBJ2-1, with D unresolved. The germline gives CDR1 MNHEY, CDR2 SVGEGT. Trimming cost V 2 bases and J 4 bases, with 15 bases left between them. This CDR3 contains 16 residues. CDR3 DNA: TGTGCCAGCAGTTACCCTTCATATGCGGTTTACAATGAGCAGTTCTTC. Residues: CASSYPSYAVYNEQFF.

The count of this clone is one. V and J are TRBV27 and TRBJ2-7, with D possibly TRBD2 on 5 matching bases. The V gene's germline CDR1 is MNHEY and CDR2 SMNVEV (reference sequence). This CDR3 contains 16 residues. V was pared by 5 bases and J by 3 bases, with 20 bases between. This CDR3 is CASSPPRGAGHYEQYF. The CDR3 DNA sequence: TGTGCCAGCAGTCCCCCTCGGGGAGCAGGCCACTACGAGCAGTACTTC.

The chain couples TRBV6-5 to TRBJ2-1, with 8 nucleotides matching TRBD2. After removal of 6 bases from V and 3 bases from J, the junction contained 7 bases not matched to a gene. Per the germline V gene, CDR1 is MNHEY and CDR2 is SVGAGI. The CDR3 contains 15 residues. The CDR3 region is CASRPREGSYNEQFF. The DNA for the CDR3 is TGTGCCAGCAGGCCCCGGGAGGGCAGCTACAATGAGCAGTTCTTC.

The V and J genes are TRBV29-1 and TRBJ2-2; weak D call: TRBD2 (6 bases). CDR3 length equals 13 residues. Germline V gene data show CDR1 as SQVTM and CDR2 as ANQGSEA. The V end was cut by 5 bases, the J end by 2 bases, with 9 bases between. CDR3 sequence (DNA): TGCAGCGTTTCGGGGGTAAACACCGGGGAGCTGTTTTTT. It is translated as CSVSGVNTGELFF.

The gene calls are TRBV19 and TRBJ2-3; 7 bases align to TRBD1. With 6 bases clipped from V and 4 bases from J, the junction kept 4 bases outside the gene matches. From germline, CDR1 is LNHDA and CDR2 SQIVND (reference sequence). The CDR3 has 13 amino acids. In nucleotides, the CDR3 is TGTGCCAGTAGAAGACAGGGCGCAGATACGCAGTATTTT. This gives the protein CASRRQGADTQYF.

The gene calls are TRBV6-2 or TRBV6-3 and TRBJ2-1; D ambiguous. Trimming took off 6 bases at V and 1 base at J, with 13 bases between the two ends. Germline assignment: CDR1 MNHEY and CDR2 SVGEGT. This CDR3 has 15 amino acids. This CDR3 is CASSTPGQSYNEQFF. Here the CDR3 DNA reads TGTGCCAGCAGCACCCCTGGGCAGTCCTACAATGAGCAGTTCTTC.